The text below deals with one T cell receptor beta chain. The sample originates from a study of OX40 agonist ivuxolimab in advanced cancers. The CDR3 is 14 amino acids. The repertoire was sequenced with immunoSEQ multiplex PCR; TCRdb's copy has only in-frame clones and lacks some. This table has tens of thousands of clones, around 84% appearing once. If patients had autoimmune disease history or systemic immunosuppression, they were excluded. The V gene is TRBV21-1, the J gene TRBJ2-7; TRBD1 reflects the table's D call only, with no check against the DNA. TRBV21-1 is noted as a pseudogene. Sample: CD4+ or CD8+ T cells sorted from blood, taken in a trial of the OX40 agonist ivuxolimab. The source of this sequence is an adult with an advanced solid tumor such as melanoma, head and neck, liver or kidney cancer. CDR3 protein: CASLRQGASYEQYF. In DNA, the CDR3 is TGTGCCAGCCTTCGACAGGGGGCATCCTACGAGCAGTACTTC.